Listed here are 29 T cell receptor beta chains from one sample, sequenced in a study of spatial heterogeneity in lung cancer. Time point defined: blood at routine non-recurrence follow-up after resection. In TCRdb, the 5' RACE reads were re-called with MiXCR into one record per CDR3 protein. Of tens of thousands of distinct CDR3 sequences listed, about 9.5% are singletons. This material consisted of PBMCs, taken at follow-up. All receptors derive from a female donor with early-stage non-small cell lung cancer.

This clonotype showed up many times. The J gene is TRBJ1-1, the V gene TRBV2; unclear D gene. CDR1 SNHLY and CDR2 FYNNEI come from the germline V gene. CDR3 length equals 14 residues. V shed 6 bases and J shed 3 bases, with 14 bases lying between them. CDR3 nucleotide sequence: TGTGCCAGCAGAGCTCAGGAAGATGACACTGAAGCTTTCTTT. Translation gives CASRAQEDDTEAFF.

This clonotype was detected ten times or more. CDR3 bases: TGTGCCAGCAGCCCGAGCGGATTACAAGAGACCCAGTACTTC. It specifies CASSPSGLQETQYF. This rearrangement joins TRBV3-1 to TRBJ2-5; D is perhaps TRBD2 (5 bases). V gave up 4 bases and J gave up 2 bases, with 11 bases separating them. CDR3 length: 14 amino acids. Germline V gene lookup returns CDR1 LGHDT and CDR2 YNNKEL (reference sequence).

This clonotype was picked up many times. The V and J genes are TRBV20-1 and TRBJ1-2; 7 nucleotides match TRBD1. CDR1 DFQATT and CDR2 SNEGSKA come from the germline V gene (reference sequence). The CDR3 contains 14 residues. J gave up 1 base and V 7 bases, and 9 bases lay outside the gene matches. The CDR3 region is CSVTRAGGNYGYTF. The CDR3 region has the DNA TGCAGTGTTACACGAGCAGGGGGTAACTATGGCTACACCTTC.

The V gene is TRBV27, the J gene TRBJ2-7, with D unclear. Germline V gene sequence: CDR1 MNHEY, CDR2 SMNVEV (reference sequence). V was trimmed by 6 bases and J by 3 bases, leaving 6 bases between them. The CDR3 has 11 amino acids. DNA of the CDR3: TGTGCCAGCAGGAAAAACTACGAGCAGTACTTC. Encoded protein: CASRKNYEQYF.

This clonotype was observed at least ten times. The J gene is TRBJ1-1, the V gene TRBV12-3 or TRBV12-4; no firm D call. The CDR3 is 13 amino acids. Trimming left V 0 bases short and J 5 bases short, with 7 bases between. Here the CDR3 DNA reads TGTGCCAGCAGTTTAGCGGGGAGGACTGAAGCTTTCTTT. Translating gives CASSLAGRTEAFF.

Concerning this clonotype: This may be a read error, as it is one base from a much larger clone. V and J are TRBV12-3 or TRBV12-4 and TRBJ2-3; D is ambiguous. CDR3 size: 18 residues. V shed 3 bases and J shed 0 bases, with 19 bases lying between them. The CDR3, as DNA: TGTGCCAGCAGTTTTGATCCACTTGGGCTATCAAGCACAGATACGCAGTATTTT. Its protein is CASSFDPLGLSSTDTQYF.

This clonotype was picked up many times. The J gene is TRBJ1-2, the V gene TRBV28; D remains ambiguous. The germline CDR1 and CDR2 sequences are MDHEN and SYDVKM. The V end was cut by 6 bases, the J end by 7 bases, with 15 bases between. The CDR3 contains 13 residues. Here the CDR3 DNA reads TGTGCCAGCAGCGCCGTGACAAGGAGTGGCTACACCTTC. Translated: CASSAVTRSGYTF.

Many counts were recorded for this clonotype. This rearrangement joins TRBV5-1 to TRBJ2-2, with no clear D. The V end lost 0 bases, the J end lost 3 bases, and 3 bases lay between the germline ends. Germline V CDR1 and CDR2: SGHRS, YFSETQ. The CDR3 spans 13 residues. This CDR3 is CASSLGDTGELFF. The CDR3 coding sequence is TGCGCCAGCAGCTTGGGGGACACCGGGGAGCTGTTTTTT.

This clonotype was seen repeatedly, ten times or more. This sequence joins TRBV6-1 and TRBJ2-7, with TRBD1 matching 9 bases. The V gene's germline CDR1 is MNHNS and CDR2 SASEGT. Losses at the gene ends were 4 bases for V and 2 bases for J; bases not matched to a gene: 3. The CDR3 is 14 residues long. This CDR3 is CASSGYRGPYEQYF. For the CDR3, the DNA is TGTGCCAGCAGTGGGTACAGGGGGCCCTACGAGCAGTACTTC.

This clonotype was picked up a small number of times. CDR3 nucleotides: TGCGCCAGCAGCTTGGCCCAACAGGGGGCCGGGGAGCTGTTTTTT. This translates into CASSLAQQGAGELFF. V gene TRBV5-1 combines with J gene TRBJ2-2; the match to TRBD1 covers 8 bases. CDR3 length: 15 residues. The germline CDR1 and CDR2 sequences are SGHRS and YFSETQ. The V and J ends lost 0 bases and 6 bases, in that order; junction bases with no gene match: 4.

The V gene is TRBV28, the J gene TRBJ2-5, with D perhaps given as TRBD1 or TRBD2 (5 bases each). The germline CDR1 and CDR2 sequences are MDHEN and SYDVKM. CDR3 size: 13 residues. With 7 bases removed from V and 1 base from J, the gap between germline ends came to 10 bases. Here the CDR3 reads CASTPGTQETQYF. The CDR3 bases are TGTGCCAGCACACCCGGGACCCAAGAGACCCAGTACTTC.

Many counts were recorded for this clonotype. V and J are TRBV20-1 and TRBJ2-1, with unresolved D. Trimming pared 8 bases from V and 2 bases from J, leaving 13 bases between. This CDR3 spans 13 amino acids. Germline V CDR1 and CDR2: DFQATT, SNEGSKA (reference sequence). The CDR3 reads CSPTVPAYNEQFF. CDR3 coding DNA: TGCAGTCCGACGGTACCAGCCTACAATGAGCAGTTCTTC.

The gene calls are TRBV20-1 and TRBJ2-4, with 11 bases fitting TRBD2. The length of the CDR3 is 13 residues. V was pared by 1 base and J by 16 bases, with 9 bases of the junction left unmatched. The germline gives CDR1 DFQATT, CDR2 SNEGSKA (reference sequence). The CDR3, as DNA: TGCAGTGCTAGAGCCGCAGGACTAGCGGGTATTTACTTC. This sequence encodes CSARAAGLAGIYF.

This clonotype was seen at least ten times. V gene TRBV18 combines with J gene TRBJ2-1, with 9 positions matching TRBD1. With 4 bases clipped from V and 3 bases from J, the junction kept 7 bases outside the gene matches. The CDR3 sequence is 16 residues long. Looked up from germline, CDR1 is KGHSH and CDR2 is LQKENI. CDR3 sequence: CASSRGTGSLYNEQFF. The CDR3 bases are TGTGCCAGCTCACGGGGGACAGGGTCTCTCTACAATGAGCAGTTCTTC.

In its sample, this clonotype was seen a few times. The chain has TRBV5-1 and TRBJ2-7, with 8 nucleotides matching TRBD2. The CDR3 is made up of 15 amino acids. CDR1 is SGHRS, CDR2 YFSETQ, per germline. Trimming at V came to 2 bases and at J to 0 bases, leaving 4 bases not matched to a gene. CDR3 sequence: CASSFTLAGSYEQYF. CDR3 bases: TGCGCCAGCAGCTTTACCCTAGCGGGCTCCTACGAGCAGTACTTC.

In its sample, this clonotype was seen a few times. J is TRBJ1-2 and V is TRBV12-3 or TRBV12-4, with TRBD1 identical over 7 bases. V shed 6 bases, J shed 4 bases, and the junction held 8 bases outside the gene matches. The CDR3 covers 14 residues. Here the CDR3 reads CASRRQGDGYGYTF. The CDR3 nucleotides read TGTGCCAGCAGGCGACAGGGAGATGGCTATGGCTACACCTTC.

With regard to this clonotype: This clone may be a read error of a much larger clone one base away. The J gene is TRBJ2-5, the V gene TRBV5-1; 8 positions match TRBD2. With V trimmed by 0 bases and J by 5 bases, 12 bases remained unmatched. Germline-derived CDR1 and CDR2 are SGHRS and YFSETQ. The CDR3 consists of 17 residues. For the CDR3, the DNA is TGCGCCAGCAGCTTGGATAGAGGAGCGGGAGCGGTCGAGACCCAGTACTTC. This translates into CASSLDRGAGAVETQYF.

The sample holds many counts of this clonotype. The rearrangement uses TRBV9 and TRBJ1-6, with TRBD1 matching over 9 bases. CDR3 length: 15 residues. In germline, CDR1 is SGDLS, CDR2 YYNGEE. V lost 4 bases to trimming and J lost 8 bases; unmatched junction nucleotides: 7. Here the CDR3 DNA reads TGTGCCAGCAGCCCCCGGGACAGGGAGTATTCACCCCTCCACTTT. Its translation: CASSPRDREYSPLHF.

V gene TRBV7-9 combines with J gene TRBJ1-2; D gene ambiguous. The V gene lost 5 bases and the J gene lost 2 bases, with 9 bases spanning the gap. The CDR3 runs 13 residues. Looked up from germline, CDR1 is SEHNR and CDR2 is FQNEAQ (reference sequence). The CDR3 nucleotides read TGTGCCAGCAGCCGTCAACAGAACTATGGCTACACCTTC. Protein: CASSRQQNYGYTF.

On this clonotype: This may be a read error, as it is one base from a much larger clone. The CDR3 sequence: CTSSPGGTGYGYEQYF. The CDR3 DNA reads TGCACCAGCAGCCCCGGTGGGACAGGGTACGGCTACGAGCAGTACTTC. The chain has TRBV5-1 and TRBJ2-7, with 9 bases aligning to TRBD1. The germline V gene has CDR1 SGHRS and CDR2 YFSETQ. This CDR3 is 16 amino acids long.

There are a few counts of this clonotype. The V and J genes are TRBV12-2 and TRBJ1-1; the D call in the table, TRBD1, was not verified against the DNA. TRBV12-2 is deemed a pseudogene. This CDR3 comprises 14 residues. The CDR3 DNA reads TGTGCAAGTCGCTTAGCCCGGGAAACCCCTGAAGCTTTCTTT. This encodes CASRLARETPEAFF.

In its sample, this clonotype was seen a few times. This chain uses TRBV19 with TRBJ2-1, with 15 bases aligning to TRBD2. Germline CDR1 and CDR2: LNHDA and SQIVND (reference sequence). J was trimmed by 9 bases and V by 5 bases; bases with no gene match: 5. The CDR3 sequence is 15 residues long. The CDR3 is CASSSGLAGGFEQFF. CDR3 nucleotides: TGTGCCAGTAGTTCGGGACTAGCGGGAGGTTTTGAGCAGTTCTTC.

The chain is built from TRBV10-2 and TRBJ2-7, with 7 bases that match TRBD1. V trimming: 10 bases; J trimming: 3 bases; junction bases outside the gene matches: 12. Per germline, CDR1 WSHSY and CDR2 SAAADI. The CDR3 spans 14 residues. The CDR3 protein is CATLHPGQHYEQYF. CDR3 sequence (DNA): TGCGCCACCCTACATCCGGGACAGCACTACGAGCAGTACTTC.

This clonotype was seen a few times. The chain carries TRBV5-1 and TRBJ1-1, with TRBD1 identical over 7 bases. There are 15 residues in the CDR3. The V gene end was trimmed by 4 bases and the J gene end by 1 base; junction bases not matched to a gene: 7. Germline V gene sequence: CDR1 SGHRS, CDR2 YFSETQ. The CDR3 loop reads CASSPIPGGNTEAFF. The CDR3 DNA follows: TGCGCCAGCAGCCCGATACCAGGGGGGAACACTGAAGCTTTCTTT.

This clonotype was detected many times. The chain employs TRBV10-3 and TRBJ1-2; TRBD1 matches 10 bases. V shed 5 bases and J 3 bases; nucleotides not matched to a gene: 12. From germline, CDR1 is ENHRY and CDR2 SYGVKD. The CDR3 has 17 residues. As DNA, the CDR3 is TGTGCCATCAGTCCAAGACCCGGGACAGGGGTTGACTATGGCTACACCTTC. This sequence encodes CAISPRPGTGVDYGYTF.

There are a few counts of this clonotype. This sequence joins TRBV24-1 and TRBJ1-5; D gene unclear. Trimming took 3 bases from V and 7 from J, leaving 6 bases between them. CDR3 length: 12 residues. Germline CDR1 KGHDR, CDR2 SFDVKD. CDR3 region: CATSDQDQPQHF. The CDR3 coding sequence is TGTGCCACCAGTGATCAGGACCAGCCCCAGCATTTT.

About this clonotype itself: No conserved phenylalanine or tryptophan is present at the end of the CDR3, so a read error is the likely explanation. The rearrangement uses TRBV7-2 and TRBJ1-3; D possibly corresponds to TRBD1 (5 bases). The CDR3 is 17 residues long. Trimming took 5 bases from V and 0 from J, leaving 17 bases between them. Germline CDR1 is SGHTA and CDR2 is FQGNSA. The CDR3 region has the DNA TGTGCCAGCAGCCTCTCCCGACAGCTACGCTCTGGAAACACCATATATTAT. This codes for CASSLSRQLRSGNTIYY.

This clonotype was counted ten times or more. The chain couples TRBV11-1 to TRBJ2-1; TRBD1 matches at 10 bases. This CDR3 has 13 amino acids. The J segment lost 5 bases and the V segment lost 6 bases, leaving 1 base of the junction unmatched. Germline CDR1 and CDR2: SGHAT and FQDESV (reference sequence). The CDR3 sequence is CASRDRGNNEQFF. In DNA, the CDR3 is TGTGCCAGCAGGGACAGGGGGAACAATGAGCAGTTCTTC.

This clonotype was seen a handful of times. The rearrangement uses TRBV3-1 and TRBJ2-1, with a weak D call TRBD2 (5 bases). From germline, CDR1 is LGHDT and CDR2 YNNKEL (reference sequence). Between the trimmed V and J ends, which lost 0 bases and 8 bases, there was a span of 20 bases. CDR3 length equals 17 residues. In DNA, the CDR3 is TGTGCCAGCAGCCAAGAGATTGGAGGATCCTGGGTGTATGAGCAGTTCTTC. Translated, it gives CASSQEIGGSWVYEQFF.